What follows are 3 T cell receptor beta chains derived from one specimen sequenced in a study of cytomegalovirus exposure and HLA in healthy donors. PCR primers comprised 60 Vbeta and 13 Jbeta primers. Here immunoSEQ multiplex PCR was the method, and the copy in TCRdb shows in-frame clones only, minus some. The sample gives about 130,000 clones, approximately 78% of which show up once; 5.9% is in the top ten. Input material: PBMCs. These receptors all come from a woman aged 40 to 49 in good health and CMV-seropositive.

This clone was detected only a few times. The sample has other DNA sequences that encode this CDR3 too. The chain has TRBV27 and TRBJ1-1; D is unclear. The CDR3 has 13 residues. V shed 1 base and J shed 1 base, with 4 bases lying between them. Germline V CDR1 and CDR2: MNHEY, SMNVEV (reference sequence). The CDR3 loop is CASSLFRNTEAFF. The CDR3 nucleotides read TGTGCCAGCAGTTTATTTAGGAACACTGAAGCTTTCTTT.

As DNA, the CDR3 is TGTGCCAGCAGTGAAGCGCTCAGGGGCGACTCCTACGAGCAGTACTTC. The encoded protein is CASSEALRGDSYEQYF. This chain connects TRBV6-1 to TRBJ2-7, with TRBD1 as a possible D gene (6 bases). CDR1 MNHNS and CDR2 SASEGT come from the germline V gene. The CDR3 runs 16 residues. V was cut by 0 bases and J by 0 bases, with 12 bases left in between.

The chain employs TRBV5-1 and TRBJ2-3, with a tentative D call TRBD2 (6 bases). The V end lost 3 bases, the J end lost 4 bases, and 15 bases lay between the germline ends. This CDR3 has 15 amino acids. CDR1 is SGHRS and CDR2 is YFSETQ in the germline V gene. This CDR3 reads CASSSLLASSDTQYF. The CDR3 nucleotides are TGCGCCAGCAGCTCCTTACTAGCTTCTTCAGATACGCAGTATTTT.